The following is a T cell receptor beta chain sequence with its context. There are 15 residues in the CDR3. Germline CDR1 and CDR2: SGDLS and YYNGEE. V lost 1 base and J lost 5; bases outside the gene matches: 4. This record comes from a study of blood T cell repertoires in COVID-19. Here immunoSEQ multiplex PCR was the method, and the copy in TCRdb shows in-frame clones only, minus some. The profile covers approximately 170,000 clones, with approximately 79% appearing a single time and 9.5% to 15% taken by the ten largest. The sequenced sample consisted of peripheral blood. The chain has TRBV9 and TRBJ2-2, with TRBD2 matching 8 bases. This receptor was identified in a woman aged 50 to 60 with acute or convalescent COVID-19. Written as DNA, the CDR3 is TGTGCCAGCAGCGTATCCAGCGGGGGAACCGGGGAGCTGTTTTTT. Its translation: CASSVSSGGTGELFF.